This TCR beta chain was profiled in a study of read filtering for tumor transcriptome and immune sequencing. This clonotype was recorded many times. CDR1 and CDR2 from the germline V gene are SNHLY and FYNNEI. The CDR3 sequence is 14 residues long. V trimming: 3 bases; J trimming: 0 bases; junction bases outside the gene matches: 1. This library used 300 to 450 ng RNA and molecular barcoded adaptors spanning alpha/delta and beta/gamma chains. One entry per CDR3 protein results from TCRdb running MiXCR on the reads. The data show about 27,000 distinct CDR3 sequences, around 15% seen once. This sequence originates from a donor aged 40 or over with multiple myeloma. Material: a population of CD138-negative cells sorted from bone marrow. This chain connects TRBV2 to TRBJ2-7; 8 bases are a match to TRBD1. CDR3 nucleotide sequence: TGTGCCAGCAGTGAGCAGGGGGCCTCCTACGAGCAGTACTTC. Residues: CASSEQGASYEQYF.